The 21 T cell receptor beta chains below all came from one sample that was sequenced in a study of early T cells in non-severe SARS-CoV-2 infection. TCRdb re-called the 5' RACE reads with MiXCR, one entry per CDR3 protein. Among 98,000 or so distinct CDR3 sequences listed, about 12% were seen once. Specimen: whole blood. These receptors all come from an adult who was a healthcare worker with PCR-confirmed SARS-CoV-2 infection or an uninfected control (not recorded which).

CDR3 loop: CASSESGLAGTV. The CDR3 DNA follows: TGTGCCAGCAGTGAGTCGGGACTAGCGGGAACTGTC. This rearrangement joins TRBV6-1 to TRBJ2-7; TRBD2 agrees at 13 bases. The CDR3 is 12 amino acids. Germline CDR1 is MNHNS and CDR2 is SASEGT.

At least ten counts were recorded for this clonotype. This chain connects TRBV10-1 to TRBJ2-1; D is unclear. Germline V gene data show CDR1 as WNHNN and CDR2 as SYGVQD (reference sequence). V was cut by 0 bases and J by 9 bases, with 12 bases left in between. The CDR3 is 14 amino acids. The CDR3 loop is CASSESTGSSEQFF. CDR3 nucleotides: TGCGCCAGCAGTGAGTCTACGGGCTCCAGTGAGCAGTTCTTC.

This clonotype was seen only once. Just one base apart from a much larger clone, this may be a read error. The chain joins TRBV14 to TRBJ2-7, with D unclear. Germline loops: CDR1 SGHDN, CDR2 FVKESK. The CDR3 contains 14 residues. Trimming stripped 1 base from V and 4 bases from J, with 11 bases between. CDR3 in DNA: TGTGCCAGCAGCCAAGGAAGATGGTCGTACGAGCAGTACTTC. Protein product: CASSQGRWSYEQYF.

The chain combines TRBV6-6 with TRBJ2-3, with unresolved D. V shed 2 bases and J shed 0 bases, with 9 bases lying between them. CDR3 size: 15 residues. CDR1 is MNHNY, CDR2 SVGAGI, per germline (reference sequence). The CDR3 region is CASSYRRTSTDTQYF. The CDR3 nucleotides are TGTGCCAGCAGTTACCGACGGACCAGCACAGATACGCAGTATTTT.

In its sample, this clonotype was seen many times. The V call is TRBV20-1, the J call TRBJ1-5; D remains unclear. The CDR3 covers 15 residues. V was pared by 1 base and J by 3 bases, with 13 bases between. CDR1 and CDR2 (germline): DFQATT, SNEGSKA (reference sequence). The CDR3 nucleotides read TGCAGTGCTAGAGGTGACTTATTTACCAATCAGCCCCAGCATTTT. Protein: CSARGDLFTNQPQHF.

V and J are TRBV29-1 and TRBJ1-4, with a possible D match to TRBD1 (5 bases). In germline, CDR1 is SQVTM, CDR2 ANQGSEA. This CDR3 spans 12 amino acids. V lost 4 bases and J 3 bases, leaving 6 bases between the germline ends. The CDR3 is CSVGQPNEKLFF. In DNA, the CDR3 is TGCAGCGTTGGACAGCCTAATGAAAAACTGTTTTTT.

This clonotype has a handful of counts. CDR3 nucleotide sequence: TGTGCCAGCAGCCTCGGGACTACAACAGATACGCAGTATTTT. Translating it yields CASSLGTTTDTQYF. The rearrangement uses TRBV12-3 or TRBV12-4 and TRBJ2-3; 7 nucleotides line up with TRBD2. This CDR3 spans 14 amino acids. V trimming: 6 bases; J trimming: 3 bases; junction bases outside the gene matches: 6.

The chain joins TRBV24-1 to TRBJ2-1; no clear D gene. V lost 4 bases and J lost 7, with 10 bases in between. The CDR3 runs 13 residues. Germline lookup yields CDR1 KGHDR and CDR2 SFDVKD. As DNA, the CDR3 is TGTGCCACCAGTGACCAAACTAAGAATGAGCAGTTCTTC. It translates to CATSDQTKNEQFF.

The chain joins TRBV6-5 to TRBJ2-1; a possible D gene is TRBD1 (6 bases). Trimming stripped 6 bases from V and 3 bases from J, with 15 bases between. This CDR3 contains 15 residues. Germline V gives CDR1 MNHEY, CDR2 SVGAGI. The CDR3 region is CASRTGWGLYNEQFF. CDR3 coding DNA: TGTGCCAGCAGGACGGGTTGGGGGCTCTACAATGAGCAGTTCTTC.

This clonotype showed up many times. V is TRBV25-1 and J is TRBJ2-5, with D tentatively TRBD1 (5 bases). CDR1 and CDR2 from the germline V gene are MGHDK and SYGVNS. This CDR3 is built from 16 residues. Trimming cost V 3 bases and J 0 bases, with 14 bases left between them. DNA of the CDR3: TGTGCCAGCAGTGACAGTGTCTTCAGGGACCAAGAGACCCAGTACTTC. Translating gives CASSDSVFRDQETQYF. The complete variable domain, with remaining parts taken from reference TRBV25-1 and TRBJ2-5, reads EADIYQTPRYLVIGTGKKITLECSQTMGHDKMYWYQQDPGMELHLIHYSYGVNSTEKGDLSSESTVSRIRTEHFPLTLESARPSHTSQYLCASSDSVFRDQETQYFGPGTRLLVL.

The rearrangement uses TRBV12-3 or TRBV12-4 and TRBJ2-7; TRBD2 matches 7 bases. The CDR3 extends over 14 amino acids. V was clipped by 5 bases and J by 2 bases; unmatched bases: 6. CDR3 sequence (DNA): TGTGCCAGCAGTAACAGTGCGGGGGCCTACGAGCAGTACTTC. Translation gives CASSNSAGAYEQYF.

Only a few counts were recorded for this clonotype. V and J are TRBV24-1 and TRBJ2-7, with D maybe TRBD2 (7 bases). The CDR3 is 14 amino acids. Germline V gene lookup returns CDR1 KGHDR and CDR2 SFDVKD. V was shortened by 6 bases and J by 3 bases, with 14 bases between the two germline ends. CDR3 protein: CATSLGGASYEQYF. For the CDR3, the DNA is TGTGCCACCAGTTTGGGGGGGGCCAGCTACGAGCAGTACTTC.

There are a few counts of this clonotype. CDR3 nucleotide sequence: TGTGCCAGCAGTTTATGGTCCGGGGGAGCGGATGAGCAGTTCTTC. Amino acids: CASSLWSGGADEQFF. The chain combines TRBV28 with TRBJ2-1, with D maybe TRBD2 (6 bases). CDR1 and CDR2 (germline): MDHEN, SYDVKM. This CDR3 is 15 amino acids long. The V end was cut by 0 bases, the J end by 8 bases, with 14 bases between.

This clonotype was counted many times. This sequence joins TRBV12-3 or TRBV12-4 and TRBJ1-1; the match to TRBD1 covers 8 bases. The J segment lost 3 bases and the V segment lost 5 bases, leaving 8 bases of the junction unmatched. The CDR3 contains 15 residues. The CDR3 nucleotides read TGTGCCAGCAGTCCCCGGACAGGGAGTGACACTGAAGCTTTCTTT. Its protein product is CASSPRTGSDTEAFF.

The CDR3 protein is CASSLVQRGGLGKNIQYF. For the CDR3, the DNA is TGTGCCAGCAGCTTAGTACAGCGGGGGGGTCTAGGCAAAAACATTCAGTACTTC. The chain has TRBV7-8 and TRBJ2-4, with 10 bases identical to TRBD2. V was clipped by 1 base and J by 3 bases; unmatched bases: 9. Germline CDR1 and CDR2: SGHVS and FQNEAQ. CDR3 length: 18 residues.

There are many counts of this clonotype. Here the CDR3 reads CAISPTSGSSYEQYF. CDR3 sequence (DNA): TGTGCCATCAGCCCGACTAGCGGGAGCTCCTACGAGCAGTACTTC. The chain carries TRBV10-3 and TRBJ2-7; 12 bases are a match to TRBD2. V trimming: 6 bases; J trimming: 0 bases; junction bases outside the gene matches: 3. Germline V gene lookup returns CDR1 ENHRY and CDR2 SYGVKD. This CDR3 is 15 amino acids long.

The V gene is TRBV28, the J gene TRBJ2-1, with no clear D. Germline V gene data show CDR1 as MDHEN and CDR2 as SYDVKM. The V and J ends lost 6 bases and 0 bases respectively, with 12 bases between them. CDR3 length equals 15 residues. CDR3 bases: TGTGCCAGCAGAACGACCAGGCTCTCCTACAATGAGCAGTTCTTC. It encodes CASRTTRLSYNEQFF.

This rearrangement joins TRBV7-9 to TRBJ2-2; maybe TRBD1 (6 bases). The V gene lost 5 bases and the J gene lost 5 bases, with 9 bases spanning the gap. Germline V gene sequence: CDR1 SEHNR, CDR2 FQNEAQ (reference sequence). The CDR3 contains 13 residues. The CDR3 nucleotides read TGTGCCAGCAGCGAACAGGGAACCGGGGAGCTGTTTTTT. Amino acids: CASSEQGTGELFF.

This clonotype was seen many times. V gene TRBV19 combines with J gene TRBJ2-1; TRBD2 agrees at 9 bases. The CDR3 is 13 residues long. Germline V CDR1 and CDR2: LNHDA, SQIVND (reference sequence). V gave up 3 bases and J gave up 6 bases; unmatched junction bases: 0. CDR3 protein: CASSISGSNEQFF. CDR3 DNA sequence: TGTGCCAGTAGTATTAGCGGGAGCAATGAGCAGTTCTTC.

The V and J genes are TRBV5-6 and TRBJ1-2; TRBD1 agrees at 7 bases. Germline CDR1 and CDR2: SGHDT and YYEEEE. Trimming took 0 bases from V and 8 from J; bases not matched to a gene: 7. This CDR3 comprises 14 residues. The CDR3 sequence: CASSLGTGPLGYTF. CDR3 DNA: TGTGCCAGCAGCTTGGGGACAGGCCCATTAGGCTACACCTTC.

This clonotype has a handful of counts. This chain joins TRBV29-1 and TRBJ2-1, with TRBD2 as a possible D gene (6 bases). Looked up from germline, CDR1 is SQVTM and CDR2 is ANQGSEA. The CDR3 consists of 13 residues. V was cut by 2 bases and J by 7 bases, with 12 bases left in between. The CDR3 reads CSVEKGGGNEQFF. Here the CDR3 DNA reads TGCAGCGTTGAAAAGGGAGGCGGTAATGAGCAGTTCTTC.